This is a list of T cell receptor beta chains from one sample in a study of T cells in Graves' hyperthyroidism and ophthalmopathy. One entry per CDR3 protein, called by TCRdb with MiXCR from the multiplex PCR reads. The table lists 450,000 to 650,000 distinct CDR3 sequences, more than 20% of them singletons. Sequencing was done on a sample of blood. These receptors were collected from a man in his late teens or twenties with Graves' hyperthyroidism. CDR3s include the opening cysteine and the closing phenylalanine or tryptophan. Each record gives: V gene, J gene, CDR3 protein.

V: TRBV24-1
J: TRBJ1-1
CDR3: CATSDLLNTEAFF

V: TRBV24-1
J: TRBJ2-7
CDR3: CATSDSAGRAGEQYF

V: TRBV7-9
J: TRBJ1-5
CDR3: CASSQGKGQPQHF

V: TRBV30
J: TRBJ2-7
CDR3: CAWSGDSNYEQYF

V: TRBV9
J: TRBJ2-7
CDR3: CASSPSASEGPEGQYF

V: TRBV6-2/TRBV6-3
J: TRBJ2-6
CDR3: CASRGGTGWTAIVGANVLTF

V: TRBV7-9
J: TRBJ1-2
CDR3: CASSPPTGTNYGYTF

V: TRBV28
J: TRBJ1-3
CDR3: CASINPGNTIYF

V: TRBV10-3
J: TRBJ1-1
CDR3: CAISEKGHGNTEAFF

V: TRBV18
J: TRBJ1-1
CDR3: CASSPTIRDTEAFF

V: TRBV5-1
J: TRBJ2-7
CDR3: CASSEALLKGKEQYF

V: TRBV6-1
J: TRBJ1-5
CDR3: CASSDLGQPQHF

V: TRBV18
J: TRBJ1-5
CDR3: CASSPSGQNQPQHF

V: TRBV6-2/TRBV6-3
J: TRBJ2-7
CDR3: CASSPIGTGEWYF

V: TRBV6-2/TRBV6-3
J: TRBJ1-5
CDR3: CASSYVSGPREPQHF

V: TRBV28
J: TRBJ1-2
CDR3: CASSLRGQGFTRGYTF

V: TRBV6-5
J: TRBJ2-5
CDR3: CAGSPHREPQETQYF

V: TRBV27
J: TRBJ2-5
CDR3: CASSFTSGGAAWETQYF